This T cell receptor beta chain appears in the sequencing data of a study of T cells in narcolepsy. Overall study context: Donors had narcolepsy type 1 or type 2, or were healthy controls.

V was cut by 4 bases and J by 7 bases, with 14 bases left in between. The CDR3 is 15 residues long. Germline V gives CDR1 LNHDA, CDR2 SQIVND (reference sequence). Study-wide results and caveats: In some patient and control memory CD4+ samples, autoreactive clones were absent. Comparing one patient's CSF and blood CD4+ clonotypes highlighted HCRT- and TRIB2-specific autoreactive clonotypes. Blood of same and different patients, but not healthy controls, reportedly held recurring autoreactive clonotypes.

Comment on this clone: Its antigen remains unidentified.

Measured with immunoSEQ multiplex PCR; TCRdb has only the in-frame clones, and not every one. The data contain over 25,000 clones, about 84% of them singletons. The sequencing input was CD45RA- memory CD4+ T cells from PBMCs. The chain is built from TRBV19 and TRBJ1-6; D not certain. The sequence was obtained from a human donor with narcolepsy. The CDR3 here is CASSTQRAGNSPLHF. CDR3 DNA: TGTGCCAGTAGTACCCAAAGGGCGGGGAATTCACCCCTCCACTTT.